One and the same sample provided the 17 T cell receptor beta chains below, sequenced in a study of blood T cell repertoires in COVID-19. Profiled with immunoSEQ multiplex PCR; TCRdb holds only in-frame clones, not every one. The table shows 200,000 to 300,000 clones, with about 88% occurring only once. The sequenced sample consisted of peripheral blood. The origin of the receptors is a man in his sixties who had recovered from COVID-19.

This clone turned up a few times. V and J are TRBV2 and TRBJ2-3; 8 bases match TRBD2. CDR3 length: 16 residues. The V and J ends lost 9 bases and 4 bases, in that order; junction bases with no gene match: 15. Germline values: CDR1 SNHLY, CDR2 FYNNEI. The CDR3 region has the DNA TGTGCCAGTACAGAAAGGCTAGCGGGTAGGGCAGATACGCAGTATTTT. Its translation: CASTERLAGRADTQYF.

V usage is TRBV5-1 and J usage is TRBJ1-2; weak D call: TRBD1 (6 bases). Germline V CDR1 and CDR2: SGHRS, YFSETQ. This CDR3 contains 13 residues. Trimming pared 1 base from V and 8 bases from J, leaving 12 bases between. The CDR3 DNA is TGCGCCAGCAGCTTGAAGCAGGGGAAAGGCTACACCTTC. Translated: CASSLKQGKGYTF. The full variable domain, rest sourced from reference TRBV5-1 and TRBJ1-2, is KAGVTQTPRYLIKTRGQQVTLSCSPISGHRSVSWYQQTPGQGLQFLFEYFSETQRNKGNFPGRFSGRQFSNSRSEMNVSTLELGDSALYLCASSLKQGKGYTFGSGTRLTVV.

The chain links TRBV7-9 to TRBJ2-2; maybe TRBD2 (6 bases). V shed 4 bases and J shed 6 bases, with 21 bases lying between them. This CDR3 spans 17 amino acids. Germline V gene data show CDR1 as SEHNR and CDR2 as FQNEAQ (reference sequence). CDR3 nucleotide sequence: TGTGCCAGCAGCTCAAAAAGGGAGGTAGGAGCCGCCGGGGAGCTGTTTTTT. Protein product: CASSSKREVGAAGELFF.

The chain combines TRBV24-1 with TRBJ2-1; weak D call: TRBD2 (5 bases). CDR3 length equals 12 residues. The V gene's germline CDR1 is KGHDR and CDR2 SFDVKD. V was shortened by 10 bases and J by 3 bases, with 9 bases between the two germline ends. The CDR3 DNA sequence: TGTGCCACGAGTCGGGGCTACAATGAGCAGTTCTTC. Protein product: CATSRGYNEQFF.

The rearrangement links TRBV5-1 to TRBJ1-2; 7 bases line up with TRBD1. V lost 2 bases to trimming and J lost 4 bases; unmatched junction nucleotides: 8. This CDR3 comprises 15 residues. Germline V CDR1 and CDR2: SGHRS, YFSETQ. CDR3 nucleotides: TGCGCCAGCAGCTTCTCGACAGGGTCTTCCTATGGCTACACCTTC. The encoded protein is CASSFSTGSSYGYTF.

This clone was counted many times. This CDR3 reads CASSLTGPDNEQFF. In DNA, the CDR3 is TGTGCCAGCAGCTTAACTGGGCCCGACAATGAGCAGTTCTTC. The J gene is TRBJ2-1, the V gene TRBV7-3; D unclear. There are 14 residues in the CDR3. The germline V and J ends were trimmed by 0 bases and 5 bases, with 8 bases remaining between them. Germline V lookup: CDR1 SGHTA, CDR2 FQGTGA.

The chain joins TRBV12-5 to TRBJ2-5; 8 nucleotides agree with TRBD2. The CDR3 spans 15 residues. Germline values: CDR1 LGHNT, CDR2 FRNRAP. Germline trimming cut 4 bases from V and 1 base from J; bases unmatched to any gene: 5. In DNA form, the CDR3 reads TGTGCTAGTGGTTCTCCGGGGGGGGTCCAAGAGACCCAGTACTTC. Translation: CASGSPGGVQETQYF.

This rearrangement joins TRBV15 to TRBJ2-7; a possible D gene is TRBD1 (5 bases). This CDR3 has 13 residues. V lost 11 bases, J lost 5 bases, and 19 bases lay in between. Germline CDR1 is LNHNV and CDR2 is YYDKDF (reference sequence). CDR3 bases: TGTGCCGTCGGGCCCAGGGTTTCCGACGAGCAGTACTTC. This translates into CAVGPRVSDEQYF.

The genes are TRBV7-7 and TRBJ2-5, with TRBD2 matching 9 bases. J lost 4 bases, V lost 5 bases, and 8 bases had no gene match. The CDR3 runs 15 residues. Germline CDR1 is SSHAT and CDR2 is FNYEAQ (reference sequence). CDR3 sequence reads: CASSLSRAGGETQYF. The CDR3 DNA is TGTGCCAGCAGCCTATCCAGAGCGGGGGGAGAGACCCAGTACTTC.

This chain connects TRBV6-5 to TRBJ1-1; 7 nucleotides agree with TRBD1. CDR1 and CDR2 (germline): MNHEY, SVGAGI. This CDR3 is built from 14 residues. With V trimmed by 4 bases and J by 1 base, 3 bases remained unmatched. For the CDR3, the DNA is TGTGCCAGCAGTTTGACAGGGCCGAACACTGAAGCTTTCTTT. It encodes CASSLTGPNTEAFF.

This chain joins TRBV3-1 (or the pseudogene TRBV3-2) and TRBJ1-5; D gene uncertain. Trimming shortened V by 0 bases and J by 6 bases, and 15 bases separated the two germline ends. The germline V gene encodes CDR1 LGHDT and CDR2 YNNKEL (reference sequence). The CDR3 has 16 amino acids. The CDR3 DNA reads TGTGCCAGCAGCCAAGATCTAGCCGGGAAGGGTCAGCCCCAGCATTTT. It encodes CASSQDLAGKGQPQHF.

The chain couples TRBV10-3 to TRBJ2-1; TRBD2 is a possible D gene (5 bases). V lost 4 bases, J lost 0 bases, and 16 bases lay in between. This CDR3 contains 17 residues. Germline values: CDR1 ENHRY, CDR2 SYGVKD. In DNA, the CDR3 is TGTGCCATCAGTGTCCCCTTTTCGGGGAGCTCCTACAATGAGCAGTTCTTC. Its translation is CAISVPFSGSSYNEQFF.

V is TRBV24-1 and J is TRBJ2-7; maybe TRBD2 (6 bases). The V gene lost 4 bases and the J gene lost 9 bases, with 18 bases spanning the gap. Per germline, CDR1 KGHDR and CDR2 SFDVKD. The CDR3 is 14 residues long. CDR3 sequence reads: CATSDATGTPGQYF. The CDR3 nucleotides are TGTGCCACCAGTGACGCTACCGGGACTCCGGGGCAGTACTTC.

V usage is TRBV11-2 and J usage is TRBJ1-2; 9 nucleotides match TRBD1. The CDR3 contains 15 residues. Germline trimming cut 3 bases from V and 8 bases from J; bases unmatched to any gene: 10. Germline V gene sequence: CDR1 SGHAT, CDR2 FQNNGV. CDR3 region: CASSFTGGGRRGYTF. The CDR3 DNA reads TGTGCCAGCAGCTTCACAGGGGGCGGTCGGAGAGGCTACACCTTC.

The J gene is TRBJ1-2, the V gene TRBV5-6, with D perhaps matching TRBD1 (6 bases). This CDR3 comprises 15 residues. Germline V lookup: CDR1 SGHDT, CDR2 YYEEEE. V was shortened by 3 bases and J by 2 bases, with 14 bases between the two germline ends. This chain's CDR3 is CASSWGQSRNYGYTF. The CDR3 region has the DNA TGTGCCAGCAGCTGGGGACAATCAAGAAACTATGGCTACACCTTC.

The chain is built from TRBV7-2 and TRBJ1-4; D possibly corresponds to TRBD1 (5 bases). CDR3 size: 15 residues. Trimming removed 7 bases from V and 7 bases from J, with 19 bases in between. CDR1 and CDR2 from the germline V gene are SGHTA and FQGNSA. Here the CDR3 reads CASTQGGSGGEKLFF. The CDR3 nucleotides are TGTGCCAGCACCCAGGGAGGTTCCGGGGGTGAAAAACTGTTTTTT.

The rearrangement uses TRBV7-8 and TRBJ1-6, with no clear D. The germline V gene has CDR1 SGHVS and CDR2 FQNEAQ. The CDR3 is 15 amino acids. Trimming left V 6 bases short and J 0 bases short, with 9 bases between. The CDR3 DNA reads TGTGCCAGCAGTCCCATTAGCTCCTATAATTCACCCCTCCACTTT. As protein: CASSPISSYNSPLHF.